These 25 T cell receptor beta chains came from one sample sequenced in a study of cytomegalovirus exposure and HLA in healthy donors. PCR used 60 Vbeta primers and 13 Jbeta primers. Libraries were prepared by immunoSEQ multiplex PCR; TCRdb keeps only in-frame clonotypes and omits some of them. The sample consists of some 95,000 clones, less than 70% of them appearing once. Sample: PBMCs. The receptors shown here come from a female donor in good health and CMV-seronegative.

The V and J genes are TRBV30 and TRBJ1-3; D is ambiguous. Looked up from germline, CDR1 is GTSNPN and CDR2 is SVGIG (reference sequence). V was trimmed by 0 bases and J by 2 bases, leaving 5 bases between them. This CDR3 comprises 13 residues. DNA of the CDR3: TGTGCCTGGAGTGTGGAGACTGGAAACACCATATATTTT. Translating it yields CAWSVETGNTIYF.

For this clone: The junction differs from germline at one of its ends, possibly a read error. CDR3 nucleotide sequence: TGTGCCAGCAGTGAGTCATCGGGACTAGCGGGAGGAGTAGGGGAGCTGTTTTTT. It yields the protein CASSESSGLAGGVGELFF. This sequence joins TRBV10-3 and TRBJ2-2; 15 bases are shared with TRBD2. The length of the CDR3 is 18 residues. Germline V gives CDR1 ENHRY, CDR2 SYGVKD.

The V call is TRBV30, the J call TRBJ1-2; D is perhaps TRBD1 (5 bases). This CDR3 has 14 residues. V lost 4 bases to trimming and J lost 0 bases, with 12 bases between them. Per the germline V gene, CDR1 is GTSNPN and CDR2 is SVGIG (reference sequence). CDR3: CAWTQTVTNYGYTF. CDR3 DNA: TGTGCCTGGACACAGACAGTAACTAACTATGGCTACACCTTC.

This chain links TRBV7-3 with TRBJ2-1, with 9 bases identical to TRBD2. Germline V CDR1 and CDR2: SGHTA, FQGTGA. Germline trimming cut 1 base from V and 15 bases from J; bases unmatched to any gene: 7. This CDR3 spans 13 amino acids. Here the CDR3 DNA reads TGTGCCAGCAGCTTAAGCCTAGCGGGAAGGCGGTTCTTC. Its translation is CASSLSLAGRRFF.

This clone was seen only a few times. The CDR3 region has the DNA TGTGCCAGCAGCTTCGGCCAGGTGGACTTGAAAACTTTCTTT. Its protein is CASSFGQVDLKTFF. The rearrangement uses TRBV5-6 and TRBJ1-1; D is unclear. Germline assignment: CDR1 SGHDT and CDR2 YYEEEE. V was cut by 2 bases and J by 12 bases, with 20 bases left in between. The CDR3 sequence is 14 residues long.

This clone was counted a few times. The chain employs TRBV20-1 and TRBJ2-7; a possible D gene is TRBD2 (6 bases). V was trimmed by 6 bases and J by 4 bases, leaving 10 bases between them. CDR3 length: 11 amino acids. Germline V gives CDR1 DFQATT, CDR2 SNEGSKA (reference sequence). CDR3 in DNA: TGCAGTGCCTCCGGGAGTTACGAGCAGTACTTC. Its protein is CSASGSYEQYF.

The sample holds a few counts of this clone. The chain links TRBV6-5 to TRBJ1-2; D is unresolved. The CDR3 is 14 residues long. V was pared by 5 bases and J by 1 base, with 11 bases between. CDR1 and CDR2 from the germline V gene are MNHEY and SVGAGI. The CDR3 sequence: CASSAYESNYGYTF. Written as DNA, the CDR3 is TGTGCCAGCAGTGCCTACGAGAGTAACTATGGCTACACCTTC.

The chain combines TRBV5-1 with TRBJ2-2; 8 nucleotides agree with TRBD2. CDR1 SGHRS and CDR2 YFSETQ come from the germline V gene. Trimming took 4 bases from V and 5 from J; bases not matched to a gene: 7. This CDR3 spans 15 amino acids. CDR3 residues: CASSRTGLVTGELFF. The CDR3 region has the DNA TGCGCCAGCAGCCGGACGGGACTAGTGACCGGGGAGCTGTTTTTT.

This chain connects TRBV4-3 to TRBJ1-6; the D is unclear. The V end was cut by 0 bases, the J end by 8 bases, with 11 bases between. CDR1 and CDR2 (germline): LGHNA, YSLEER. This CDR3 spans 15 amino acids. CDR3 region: CASSQETQIYSPLHF. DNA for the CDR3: TGCGCCAGCAGCCAAGAGACACAGATCTATTCACCCCTCCACTTT.

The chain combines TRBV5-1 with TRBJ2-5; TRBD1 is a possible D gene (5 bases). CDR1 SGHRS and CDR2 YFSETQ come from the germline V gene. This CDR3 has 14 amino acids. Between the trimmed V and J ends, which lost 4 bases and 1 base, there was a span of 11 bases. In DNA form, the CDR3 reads TGCGCCAGCAGCCTTACAGGACGCCAAGAGACCCAGTACTTC. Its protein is CASSLTGRQETQYF.

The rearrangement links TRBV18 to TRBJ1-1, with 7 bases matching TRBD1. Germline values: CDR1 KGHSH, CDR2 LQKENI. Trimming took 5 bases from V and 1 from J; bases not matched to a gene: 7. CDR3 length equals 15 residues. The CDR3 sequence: CASSAGGVWNTEAFF. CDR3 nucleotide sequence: TGTGCCAGCTCAGCAGGGGGAGTCTGGAACACTGAAGCTTTCTTT.

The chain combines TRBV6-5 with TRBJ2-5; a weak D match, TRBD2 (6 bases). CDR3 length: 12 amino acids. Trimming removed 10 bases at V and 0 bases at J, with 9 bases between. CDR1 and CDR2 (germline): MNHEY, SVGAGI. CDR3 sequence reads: CATRDYQETQYF. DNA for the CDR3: TGTGCCACTAGGGACTACCAAGAGACCCAGTACTTC.

For the CDR3, the DNA is TGTGCCAGCTCATCGTTGACAGGGTCAAAGACTGAAGCTTTCTTT. Protein: CASSSLTGSKTEAFF. J is TRBJ1-1 and V is TRBV18; 7 positions agree with TRBD1. V shed 5 bases and J 5 bases; nucleotides not matched to a gene: 11. Germline CDR1 and CDR2: KGHSH and LQKENI. CDR3 length equals 15 residues.

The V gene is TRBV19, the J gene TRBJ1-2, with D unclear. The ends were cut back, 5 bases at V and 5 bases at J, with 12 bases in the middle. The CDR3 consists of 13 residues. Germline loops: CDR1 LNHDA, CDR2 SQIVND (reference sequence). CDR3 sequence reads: CASSPSGVYGYTF. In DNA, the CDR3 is TGTGCCAGTAGTCCCAGCGGGGTTTATGGCTACACCTTC.

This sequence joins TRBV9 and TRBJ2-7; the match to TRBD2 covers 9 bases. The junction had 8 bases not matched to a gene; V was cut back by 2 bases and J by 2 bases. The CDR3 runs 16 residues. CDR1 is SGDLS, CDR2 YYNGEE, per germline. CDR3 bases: TGTGCCAGCAGCGTGGAGGGGGCTAGCGGGACCTACGAGCAGTACTTC. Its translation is CASSVEGASGTYEQYF.

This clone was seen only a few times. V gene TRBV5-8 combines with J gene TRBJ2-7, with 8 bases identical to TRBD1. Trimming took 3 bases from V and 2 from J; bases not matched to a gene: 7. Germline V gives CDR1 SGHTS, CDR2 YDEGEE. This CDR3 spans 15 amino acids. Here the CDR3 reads CASSWGQAVPYEQYF. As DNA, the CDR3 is TGTGCCAGCAGCTGGGGACAGGCCGTCCCCTACGAGCAGTACTTC.

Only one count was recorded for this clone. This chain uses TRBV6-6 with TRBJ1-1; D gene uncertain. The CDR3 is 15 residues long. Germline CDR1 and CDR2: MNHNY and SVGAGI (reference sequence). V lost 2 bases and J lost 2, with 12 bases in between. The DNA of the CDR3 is TGTGCCAGCAGTTACCCCCTTAACTTAAACACTGAAGCTTTCTTT. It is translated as CASSYPLNLNTEAFF.

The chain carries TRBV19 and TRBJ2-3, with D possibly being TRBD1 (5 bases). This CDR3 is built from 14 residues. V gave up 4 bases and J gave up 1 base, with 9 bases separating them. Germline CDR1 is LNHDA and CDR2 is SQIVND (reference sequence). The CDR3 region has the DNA TGTGCCAGTAGTACCTGGGGCGGCACAGATACGCAGTATTTT. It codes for CASSTWGGTDTQYF.

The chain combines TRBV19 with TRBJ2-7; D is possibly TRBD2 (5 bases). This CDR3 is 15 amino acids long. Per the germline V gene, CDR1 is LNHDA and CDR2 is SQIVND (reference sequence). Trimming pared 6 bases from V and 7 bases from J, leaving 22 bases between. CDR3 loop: CASSETIEGGREQYF. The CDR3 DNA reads TGTGCCAGTAGCGAAACGATAGAGGGCGGTCGAGAGCAGTACTTC. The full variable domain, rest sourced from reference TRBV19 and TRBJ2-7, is DGGITQSPKYLFRKEGQNVTLSCEQNLNHDAMYWYRQDPGQGLRLIYYSQIVNDFQKGDIAEGYSVSREKKESFPLTVTSAQKNPTAFYLCASSETIEGGREQYFGPGTRLTVT.

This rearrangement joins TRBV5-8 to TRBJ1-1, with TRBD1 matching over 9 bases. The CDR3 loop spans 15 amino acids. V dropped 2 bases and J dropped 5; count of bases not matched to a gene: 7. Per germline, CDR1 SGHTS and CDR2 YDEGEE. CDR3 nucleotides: TGTGCCAGCAGCTTTTACAGGGGGCGCGGTACTGAAGCTTTCTTT. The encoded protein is CASSFYRGRGTEAFF.

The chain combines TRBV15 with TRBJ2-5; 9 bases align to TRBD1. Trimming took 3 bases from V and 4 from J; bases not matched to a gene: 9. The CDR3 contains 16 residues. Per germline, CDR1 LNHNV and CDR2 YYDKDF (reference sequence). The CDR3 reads CATSRIGGTGPETQYF. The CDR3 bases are TGTGCCACCAGCAGGATTGGGGGGACAGGGCCAGAGACCCAGTACTTC.

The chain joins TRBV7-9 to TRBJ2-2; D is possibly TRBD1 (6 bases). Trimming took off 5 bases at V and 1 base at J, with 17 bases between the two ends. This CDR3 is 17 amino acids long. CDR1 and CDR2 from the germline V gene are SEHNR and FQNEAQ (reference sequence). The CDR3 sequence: CASSPLDGGQNTGELFF. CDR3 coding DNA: TGTGCCAGCAGCCCCCTGGATGGGGGACAGAACACCGGGGAGCTGTTTTTT.

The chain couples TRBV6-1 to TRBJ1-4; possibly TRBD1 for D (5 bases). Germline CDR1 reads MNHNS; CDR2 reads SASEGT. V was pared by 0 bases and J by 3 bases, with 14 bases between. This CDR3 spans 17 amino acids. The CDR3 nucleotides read TGTGCCAGCAGTGAAGCGGGGCAGGGTTGGGCTAATGAAAAACTGTTTTTT. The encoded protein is CASSEAGQGWANEKLFF.

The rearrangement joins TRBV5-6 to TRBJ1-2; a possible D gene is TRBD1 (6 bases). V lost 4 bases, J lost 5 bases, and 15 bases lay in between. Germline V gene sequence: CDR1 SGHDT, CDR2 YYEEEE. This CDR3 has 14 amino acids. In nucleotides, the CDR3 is TGTGCCAGCAGCCAGACGGGAGGGGGGTATGGCTACACCTTC. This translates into CASSQTGGGYGYTF.

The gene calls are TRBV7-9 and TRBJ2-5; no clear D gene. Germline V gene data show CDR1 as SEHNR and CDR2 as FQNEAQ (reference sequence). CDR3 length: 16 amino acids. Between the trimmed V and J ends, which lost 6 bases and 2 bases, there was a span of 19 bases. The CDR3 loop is CASRPSGTALQETQYF. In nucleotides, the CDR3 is TGTGCCAGCAGACCTTCAGGAACTGCGTTACAAGAGACCCAGTACTTC.